The 15 T cell receptor beta chains in this list originate from one sample, sequenced in a study of shared clonotypes between healthy human individuals (dated by TCRdb to the early 2020s). To prepare the library, the immunoSEQ multiplex PCR assay was applied. Not all clones reach the TCRdb copy of this immuneACCESS table, which keeps in-frame sequences only. Checked studies attribute under half of the gap to unresolved V genes and leave the rest unexplained. This sample holds 2.3 million or so clones; 85% to 95% were observed only once. Together, the top ten hold approximately 0.4% of the sample. The material sequenced was naive CD4+ T cells from PBMCs. The sample's cell subset or site label, in plain terms: CD45RA+ positively selected. These TCRs come from a man between 18 and 29 years old in good health. Some clones in this sample may be carry-over from other donors' samples.

This clone was seen once. This chain links TRBV21-1 with TRBJ1-2. TRBV21-1 is a documented pseudogene. The CDR3 length is 15 residues. The CDR3 region is CASSKGDQGPYGYTF. The CDR3 nucleotides read TGTGCCAGCAGCAAAGGGGATCAGGGACCGTATGGCTACACCTTC.

This chain joins TRBV4-1 and TRBJ2-6; no clear D. Germline V gene sequence: CDR1 MGHRA, CDR2 YSYEKL. V lost 7 bases and J 0 bases, leaving 10 bases between the germline ends. The CDR3 length is 15 residues. This chain's CDR3 is CASNPDSSGANVLTF. Written as DNA, the CDR3 is TGCGCCAGCAACCCCGACTCCTCTGGGGCCAACGTCCTGACTTTC.

V gene TRBV30 combines with J gene TRBJ2-7, with D perhaps matching TRBD1 (6 bases). Trimming stripped 1 base from V and 6 bases from J, with 13 bases between. Per the germline V gene, CDR1 is GTSNPN and CDR2 is SVGIG (reference sequence). This CDR3 has 13 residues. The CDR3 DNA sequence: TGTGCCTGGAGTGGACACAGGGCAGGCGAGCAGTACTTC. Translating gives CAWSGHRAGEQYF.

The genes are TRBV28 and TRBJ1-2, with D tentatively TRBD1 (5 bases). The germline V gene has CDR1 MDHEN and CDR2 SYDVKM. The CDR3 runs to 16 residues. Trimming left V 5 bases short and J 0 bases short, with 16 bases between. In DNA, the CDR3 is TGTGCCAGCAGTCCCCGTTGGGGGAAGGCTAACTATGGCTACACCTTC. Translation gives CASSPRWGKANYGYTF.

The gene calls are TRBV6-5 and TRBJ2-7; D assignment may be TRBD1 or TRBD2 (5 bases each). V lost 2 bases and J lost 3, with 14 bases in between. CDR1 is MNHEY and CDR2 is SVGAGI in the germline V gene. The CDR3 is made up of 15 amino acids. The CDR3 loop is CASSYRLGEIYEQYF. CDR3 bases: TGTGCCAGCAGTTACCGCTTAGGGGAGATCTACGAGCAGTACTTC.

The chain has TRBV7-9 and TRBJ2-3; TRBD2 matches 11 bases. The CDR3 is 16 residues long. V was clipped by 3 bases and J by 4 bases; unmatched bases: 6. In germline, CDR1 is SEHNR, CDR2 FQNEAQ (reference sequence). The CDR3: CASSFKLAGEADTQYF. CDR3 nucleotide sequence: TGTGCCAGCAGCTTCAAACTAGCGGGAGAGGCAGATACGCAGTATTTT.

The genes are TRBV5-1 and TRBJ1-6; a weak D match, TRBD1 (6 bases). V shed 4 bases and J shed 7 bases, with 12 bases lying between them. Germline V CDR1 and CDR2: SGHRS, YFSETQ. CDR3 length equals 14 residues. DNA for the CDR3: TGCGCCAGCAGCACATGGACAGACAATTCACCCCTCCACTTT. As protein: CASSTWTDNSPLHF.

This chain uses TRBV28 with TRBJ2-1, with 7 bases matching TRBD2. Unmatched junction bases numbered 6, after V lost 4 bases and J lost 0 bases. This CDR3 region has 16 residues. Germline CDR1 MDHEN, CDR2 SYDVKM. CDR3 in DNA: TGTGCCAGCAGTTCCCTTAGCGGGCACTCCTACAATGAGCAGTTCTTC. Its protein is CASSSLSGHSYNEQFF.

The genes are TRBV5-1 and TRBJ2-3; D is perhaps TRBD1 (7 bases). V gave up 5 bases and J gave up 0 bases, with 25 bases separating them. This CDR3 contains 19 residues. Germline V gene data show CDR1 as SGHRS and CDR2 as YFSETQ. The CDR3 protein is CASSPRGTADLASTDTQYF. CDR3 in DNA: TGCGCCAGCAGTCCCCGGGGGACAGCTGATCTTGCTAGCACAGATACGCAGTATTTT.

This clone was seen just once. The genes are TRBV6-5 and TRBJ1-1, with a possible D match to TRBD1 (6 bases). Germline values: CDR1 MNHEY, CDR2 SVGAGI. V was cut by 8 bases and J by 3 bases, with 10 bases left in between. CDR3 length: 12 residues. CDR3: CASSGQYTEAFF. The CDR3 region has the DNA TGTGCCAGCTCCGGACAGTACACTGAAGCTTTCTTT.

The CDR3 region has the DNA TGTGCCAGCAGTCCCGGAACTGGACAGCCCCAGCATTTT. It yields the protein CASSPGTGQPQHF. This sequence joins TRBV27 and TRBJ1-5, with D unresolved. Germline-derived CDR1 and CDR2 are MNHEY and SMNVEV (reference sequence). The ends were cut back, 5 bases at V and 7 bases at J, with 12 bases in the middle. CDR3 size: 13 residues.

The V call is TRBV5-1, the J call TRBJ1-4; maybe TRBD1 (6 bases). V was shortened by 4 bases and J by 4 bases, with 17 bases between the two germline ends. CDR1 and CDR2 from the germline V gene are SGHRS and YFSETQ. This CDR3 is built from 16 residues. Here the CDR3 DNA reads TGCGCCAGCAGCCTCAGCCCTGGAGGGGGTAATGAAAAACTGTTTTTT. Its protein product is CASSLSPGGGNEKLFF.

This sequence joins TRBV5-1 and TRBJ2-7, with D tentatively TRBD2 (5 bases). V lost 4 bases to trimming and J lost 0 bases, with 17 bases between them. This CDR3 comprises 16 residues. CDR1 and CDR2 from the germline V gene are SGHRS and YFSETQ. The CDR3 loop is CASSIRAASSSYEQYF. DNA of the CDR3: TGCGCCAGCAGCATTCGAGCGGCCAGCAGCTCCTACGAGCAGTACTTC.

The chain combines TRBV6-5 with TRBJ2-5, with 12 bases identical to TRBD1. From germline, CDR1 is MNHEY and CDR2 SVGAGI. This CDR3 comprises 16 residues. J was trimmed by 5 bases and V by 4 bases; bases with no gene match: 8. The CDR3 DNA follows: TGTGCCAGCAGTTGGAGTTGGGGACAGGGGGCTGAGACCCAGTACTTC. This sequence encodes CASSWSWGQGAETQYF.

The chain joins TRBV28 to TRBJ1-4; TRBD1 matches at 12 bases. The CDR3 runs to 16 residues. Germline values: CDR1 MDHEN, CDR2 SYDVKM. V lost 6 bases, J lost 7 bases, and 9 bases stayed unmatched. CDR3 region: CASSPPGTGGAEKLFF. The DNA for the CDR3 is TGTGCCAGCAGCCCTCCCGGGACAGGGGGCGCTGAAAAACTGTTTTTT.